This T cell receptor (beta chain) comes out of a study of shared clonotypes between healthy human individuals. All donors qualified as healthy HIV-negative adults and had experienced no recent acute infections or vaccinations. Without sorting, samples used tens of millions of PBMCs for genomic DNA. Produced via immunoSEQ multiplex PCR; TCRdb's table is partial and in-frame only. Here the sample spans fewer than 650,000 clones, around 77% being singletons. Looked up from germline, CDR1 is LGHNA and CDR2 is YSLEER. Trimming pared 3 bases from V and 10 bases from J, leaving 10 bases between. The CDR3 has 12 residues.

The source of this sequence is a middle-aged woman in good health. Some clones in this sample may be carry-over from other donors' samples. Material: PBMCs. V gene TRBV4-3 combines with J gene TRBJ2-1; no clear D. CDR3 bases: TGCGCCAGCAGCCACGGTATCGGGGAGCAGTTCTTC. Translation: CASSHGIGEQFF.